This record covers a single T cell receptor (beta chain). CDR3 length equals 13 residues. V lost 4 bases to trimming and J lost 7 bases, with 12 bases between them. Looked up from germline, CDR1 is SGHDT and CDR2 is YYEEEE. The record originates from a study of cytomegalovirus exposure and HLA in healthy donors. Study-level background: A subsequent analysis reported that the roughly 120 validation repertoires were produced on the same platform that had also been used for the 500 to 700 first-cohort repertoires.

Libraries were prepared by immunoSEQ multiplex PCR; TCRdb keeps only in-frame clonotypes and omits some of them. The sample yields roughly 150,000 clones, roughly 84% seen once. The donors were members of the roughly 120-subject validation cohort (separate from the roughly 670-subject first cohort). The chain carries TRBV5-6 and TRBJ2-1, with D tentatively TRBD1 (5 bases). Sequencing was done on a sample of PBMCs. This TCR came from a man younger than 45 in good health and CMV-seropositive. The CDR3 loop reads CASSPPGWNEQFF. The CDR3 coding sequence is TGTGCCAGCAGCCCCCCAGGGTGGAATGAGCAGTTCTTC.